The 26 T cell receptor beta chains below all came from one sample that was sequenced in a study of blood T cell repertoires in COVID-19. Data came from immunoSEQ multiplex PCR; TCRdb stores just in-frame clones and leaves some out. The sample has some 150,000 clones; over 80% are singletons. The material sequenced was peripheral blood. The receptors come from a human donor in a cohort sampled during active COVID-19.

The gene calls are TRBV18 and TRBJ2-7; 12 bases match TRBD2. CDR3 length: 15 residues. V lost 3 bases, J lost 6 bases, and 6 bases stayed unmatched. Germline V gene sequence: CDR1 KGHSH, CDR2 LQKENI. CDR3 protein: CASSPRLAGDSEQYF. CDR3 bases: TGTGCCAGCTCACCCAGACTAGCGGGAGACAGCGAGCAGTACTTC.

This clone has more than one count but fewer than ten. J is TRBJ1-2 and V is TRBV7-2, with D possibly matching TRBD1 (6 bases). V lost 5 bases, J lost 4 bases, and 14 bases lay in between. Germline CDR1 reads SGHTA; CDR2 reads FQGNSA. This CDR3 is 14 amino acids long. The CDR3 DNA reads TGTGCCAGCAGCCCCCGACAGGTTGTCTATGGCTACACCTTC. It yields the protein CASSPRQVVYGYTF.

This clone has a handful of counts. The chain recombines TRBV5-5 with TRBJ1-5; D is undetermined. This CDR3 is 14 amino acids long. V was trimmed by 2 bases and J by 0 bases, leaving 6 bases between them. Germline assignment: CDR1 SGHKS and CDR2 YYEKEE (reference sequence). The CDR3 region is CASSFRDSNQPQHF. The CDR3 DNA is TGTGCCAGCAGCTTCCGGGATAGCAATCAGCCCCAGCATTTT. Using reference TRBV5-5 and TRBJ1-5 for the parts outside the CDR3, the full variable domain is DAGVTQSPTHLIKTRGQQVTLRCSPISGHKSVSWYQQVLGQGPQFIFQYYEKEERGRGNFPDRFSARQFPNYSSELNVNALLLGDSALYLCASSFRDSNQPQHFGDGTRLSIL.

The CDR3 DNA sequence: TGTGCCAGCAGCTTTGCGTCTAGCGGGAGGCCCCGACAAGAGACCCAGTACTTC. Translation: CASSFASSGRPRQETQYF. This chain connects TRBV5-4 to TRBJ2-5; 11 positions match TRBD2. J gave up 2 bases and V 2 bases, and 11 bases lay outside the gene matches. There are 18 residues in the CDR3. Per germline, CDR1 SGHNT and CDR2 YYREEE (reference sequence).

The chain couples TRBV28 to TRBJ1-5; 7 positions match TRBD1. In germline, CDR1 is MDHEN, CDR2 SYDVKM. After removal of 5 bases from V and 1 base from J, the junction contained 14 bases not matched to a gene. There are 18 residues in the CDR3. The DNA of the CDR3 is TGTGCCAGCAGTCCATCATACAGGGGTGTAGGGAGCAATCAGCCCCAGCATTTT. The encoded protein is CASSPSYRGVGSNQPQHF.

The rearrangement uses TRBV2 and TRBJ1-1; tentatively, D is TRBD1 (6 bases). The CDR3 covers 13 residues. Trimming left V 6 bases short and J 6 bases short, with 14 bases between. Germline values: CDR1 SNHLY, CDR2 FYNNEI. DNA of the CDR3: TGTGCCAGCAGAAACTCAGGGGTCCCTGAAGCTTTCTTT. Its translation: CASRNSGVPEAFF.

V is TRBV10-3 and J is TRBJ2-3, with 7 bases lining up with TRBD1. CDR1 is ENHRY, CDR2 SYGVKD, per germline. The CDR3 extends over 16 amino acids. J gave up 4 bases and V 4 bases, and 11 bases lay outside the gene matches. The CDR3 spells CAISGEQGKFADTQYF. CDR3 in DNA: TGTGCCATCAGTGGGGAACAGGGGAAATTCGCAGATACGCAGTATTTT.

V is TRBV18 and J is TRBJ2-1; the match to TRBD2 covers 9 bases. The CDR3 extends over 14 amino acids. The germline V gene encodes CDR1 KGHSH and CDR2 LQKENI. J lost 7 bases, V lost 3 bases, and 4 bases had no gene match. The CDR3 region has the DNA TGTGCCAGCTCACCTAGCGGGAGTAGAAATGAGCAGTTCTTC. This sequence encodes CASSPSGSRNEQFF.

The gene calls are TRBV7-3 and TRBJ2-1, with a weak D call TRBD2 (6 bases). CDR3 length equals 15 residues. Germline values: CDR1 SGHTA, CDR2 FQGTGA. With 1 base removed from V and 8 bases from J, the gap between germline ends came to 15 bases. CDR3 in amino acids: CASSLMGGIWDEQFF. In DNA, the CDR3 is TGTGCCAGCAGCTTAATGGGCGGGATTTGGGATGAGCAGTTCTTC. Full variable domain (rest looked up from reference TRBV7-3 and TRBJ2-1): GAGVSQTPSNKVTEKGKYVELRCDPISGHTALYWYRQSLGQGPEFLIYFQGTGAADDSGLPNDRFFAVRPEGSVSTLKIQRTERGDSAVYLCASSLMGGIWDEQFFGPGTRLTVL.

The chain uses TRBV28 and TRBJ2-3; a weak D match, TRBD1 (7 bases). V was shortened by 10 bases and J by 0 bases, with 11 bases between the two germline ends. Germline V lookup: CDR1 MDHEN, CDR2 SYDVKM. There are 13 residues in the CDR3. CDR3 bases: TGTGCCATTGGAGGGGGCAGCACAGATACGCAGTATTTT. Translated, it gives CAIGGGSTDTQYF.

The rearrangement joins TRBV7-3 to TRBJ2-3; unclear D gene. V was shortened by 1 base and J by 0 bases, with 5 bases between the two germline ends. This CDR3 has 14 amino acids. Germline V gene lookup returns CDR1 SGHTA and CDR2 FQGTGA. The chain's CDR3 is CASSLMASTDTQYF. CDR3 bases: TGTGCCAGCAGCTTAATGGCTAGCACAGATACGCAGTATTTT.

This clone was observed a few times. This chain connects TRBV7-6 to TRBJ2-2, with D perhaps matching TRBD2 (5 bases). The CDR3 has 16 amino acids. V was pared by 5 bases and J by 5 bases, with 18 bases between. CDR1 is SGHVS and CDR2 is FNYEAQ in the germline V gene. CDR3 amino acids: CASSPRSGRGTGELFF. CDR3 coding DNA: TGTGCCAGCAGCCCCAGGTCGGGGAGAGGTACCGGGGAGCTGTTTTTT.

The chain carries TRBV10-3 and TRBJ1-1; D gene unclear. V dropped 10 bases and J dropped 5 bases, with 8 bases sitting between them. CDR1 and CDR2 (germline): ENHRY, SYGVKD. The CDR3 runs 10 residues. The CDR3 nucleotides are TGTGCCACTCCGCGGACTGAAGCTTTCTTT. This encodes CATPRTEAFF.

The chain carries TRBV18 and TRBJ2-7, with a weak D call TRBD1 (6 bases). Germline lookup yields CDR1 KGHSH and CDR2 LQKENI. Trimming shortened V by 6 bases and J by 7 bases, and 16 bases separated the two germline ends. This CDR3 comprises 13 residues. The CDR3 sequence: CASSQAQGEEQYF. CDR3 coding DNA: TGTGCCAGCTCCCAAGCACAGGGAGAAGAGCAGTACTTC.

The J gene is TRBJ2-2, the V gene TRBV3-1 (or the pseudogene TRBV3-2); TRBD1 might be the D (5 bases). The length of the CDR3 is 14 residues. Germline V lookup: CDR1 LGHDT, CDR2 YNNKEL (reference sequence). V was cut by 1 base and J by 5 bases, with 8 bases left in between. The CDR3, as DNA: TGTGCCAGCAGCCAAGTGGGGCATACCGGGGAGCTGTTTTTT. This encodes CASSQVGHTGELFF.

V and J are TRBV30 and TRBJ1-2; tentative D call: TRBD1 (6 bases). V lost 1 base and J lost 4, with 10 bases in between. Per the germline V gene, CDR1 is GTSNPN and CDR2 is SVGIG (reference sequence). There are 13 residues in the CDR3. The CDR3 spells CAWSEDSSYGYTF. CDR3 sequence (DNA): TGTGCCTGGAGTGAGGACAGCTCCTATGGCTACACCTTC.

V is TRBV7-3 and J is TRBJ2-7; 14 bases are shared with TRBD2. CDR3 length equals 16 residues. Germline V gene lookup returns CDR1 SGHTA and CDR2 FQGTGA. Unmatched junction bases numbered 4, after V lost 5 bases and J lost 1 base. CDR3 coding DNA: TGTGCCAGCAGCCCCGGGACTAGCGGGGGATCCTACGAGCAGTACTTC. This translates into CASSPGTSGGSYEQYF.

This chain connects TRBV24-1 to TRBJ2-1; 16 nucleotides line up with TRBD2. This CDR3 comprises 17 residues. Germline-derived CDR1 and CDR2 are KGHDR and SFDVKD. V dropped 3 bases and J dropped 7; count of bases not matched to a gene: 5. The CDR3 is CATSDPRGLAGGNEQFF. The CDR3 nucleotides are TGTGCCACCAGTGATCCGCGGGGACTAGCGGGAGGGAATGAGCAGTTCTTC.

This chain joins TRBV4-2 and TRBJ1-2, with 9 bases that match TRBD1. With 0 bases clipped from V and 4 bases from J, the junction kept 9 bases outside the gene matches. The CDR3 spans 17 residues. Germline assignment: CDR1 LGHNA and CDR2 YNFKEQ. The CDR3 protein is CASSQEGAGQGTYGYTF. The CDR3 DNA reads as TGTGCCAGCAGCCAAGAAGGCGCTGGACAGGGGACCTATGGCTACACCTTC.

The chain links TRBV28 to TRBJ2-1, with TRBD2 identical over 9 bases. The trim removed 5 bases at V and 2 bases at J, leaving 13 bases unmatched. Germline assignment: CDR1 MDHEN and CDR2 SYDVKM. The CDR3 spans 18 residues. The CDR3 sequence: CASSPATRGGFTYNEQFF. CDR3 nucleotides: TGTGCCAGCAGTCCGGCCACGCGGGGGGGCTTTACCTACAATGAGCAGTTCTTC.

The chain links TRBV5-8 to TRBJ1-1; D is unresolved. The CDR3 totals 13 residues. The V and J ends lost 3 bases and 1 base respectively, with 7 bases between them. The germline V gene encodes CDR1 SGHTS and CDR2 YDEGEE. The CDR3 protein is CASSSFRNTEAFF. The CDR3 DNA is TGTGCCAGCAGCTCGTTCAGGAACACTGAAGCTTTCTTT. Drawing the rest from reference TRBV5-8 and TRBJ1-1, the complete variable domain is EAGVTQSPTHLIKTRGQQATLRCSPISGHTSVYWYQQALGLGLQFLLWYDEGEERNRGNFPPRFSGRQFPNYSSELNVNALELEDSALYLCASSSFRNTEAFFGQGTRLTVV.

This clone was detected only a few times. V is TRBV28 and J is TRBJ1-1, with TRBD1 matching over 8 bases. In germline, CDR1 is MDHEN, CDR2 SYDVKM. V dropped 4 bases and J dropped 3; count of bases not matched to a gene: 4. This CDR3 is built from 14 residues. Here the CDR3 DNA reads TGTGCCAGCAGTTCGTACAGGGGGGACACTGAAGCTTTCTTT. Amino acids: CASSSYRGDTEAFF.

This chain uses TRBV6-5 with TRBJ2-7; D call uncertain. From germline, CDR1 is MNHEY and CDR2 SVGAGI. V was shortened by 10 bases and J by 4 bases, with 17 bases between the two germline ends. CDR3 length: 13 residues. The CDR3 loop is CATKTPQSYEQYF. The DNA for the CDR3 is TGTGCCACCAAGACTCCCCAGTCGTACGAGCAGTACTTC.

The chain carries TRBV19 and TRBJ2-7; tentative D call: TRBD2 (5 bases). The CDR3 has 13 amino acids. The V and J ends lost 6 bases and 3 bases respectively, with 12 bases between them. The germline V gene encodes CDR1 LNHDA and CDR2 SQIVND (reference sequence). The CDR3 coding sequence is TGTGCCAGTAGGTCAGCGGATCTCTACGAGCAGTACTTC. Amino acids: CASRSADLYEQYF.

This chain connects TRBV7-2 to TRBJ2-1; 10 positions match TRBD1. The CDR3 length is 17 residues. Germline assignment: CDR1 SGHTA and CDR2 FQGNSA. Losses at the gene ends were 0 bases for V and 2 bases for J; bases not matched to a gene: 4. The CDR3 DNA reads as TGTGCCAGCAGCTTAGCGCACGGGACAGGGGCCTACAATGAGCAGTTCTTC. As protein: CASSLAHGTGAYNEQFF.

The V and J genes are TRBV2 and TRBJ2-7; TRBD2 agrees at 9 bases. The CDR3 has 16 amino acids. V shed 7 bases, J shed 4 bases, and the junction held 14 bases outside the gene matches. From germline, CDR1 is SNHLY and CDR2 FYNNEI. This CDR3 reads CASNPRSLAGRYEQYF. CDR3 sequence (DNA): TGTGCCAGCAACCCACGATCGCTAGCGGGAAGATACGAGCAGTACTTC.